The next 21 T cell receptor beta chains were all read from a single sample in a study of blood T cell repertoires in COVID-19. TCRdb's copy holds only in-frame clones and misses some; the assay was immunoSEQ multiplex PCR. The sample shows 250,000 or so clones, about four fifths of them seen only once. Sequencing input: PBMCs or T cells enriched from blood (not recorded which). The source is a woman in her thirties or forties who had been exposed to COVID-19.

This chain joins TRBV5-1 and TRBJ2-1; 7 bases map to TRBD1. Germline lookup yields CDR1 SGHRS and CDR2 YFSETQ. CDR3 length equals 15 residues. Losses at the gene ends were 4 bases for V and 9 bases for J; bases not matched to a gene: 13. Written as DNA, the CDR3 is TGCGCCAGCAGCCCGACCCCGAACAGGGGTGGTGAGCAGTTCTTC. Amino acids: CASSPTPNRGGEQFF.

CDR3 sequence: CASRVAGSSYNEQFF. Here the CDR3 DNA reads TGTGCCAGCAGAGTAGCGGGGAGCTCCTACAATGAGCAGTTCTTC. The chain joins TRBV2 to TRBJ2-1; TRBD2 matches 8 bases. CDR1 is SNHLY and CDR2 is FYNNEI in the germline V gene. This CDR3 is 15 amino acids long. The trim removed 6 bases at V and 0 bases at J, leaving 4 bases unmatched.

This clone was seen only once. The genes are TRBV25-1 and TRBJ2-5; 9 bases line up with TRBD2. CDR1 is MGHDK, CDR2 SYGVNS, per germline. The CDR3 consists of 14 residues. Trimming removed 8 bases from V and 5 bases from J; junction bases left unmatched: 9. CDR3 residues: CASSTAGGGETQYF. The CDR3 coding sequence is TGTGCCAGCTCTACTGCGGGGGGGGGTGAGACCCAGTACTTC.

In this sample, this clone turned up once. The chain recombines TRBV28 with TRBJ1-5, with 7 positions matching TRBD1. V shed 3 bases, J shed 7 bases, and the junction held 3 bases outside the gene matches. This CDR3 spans 13 amino acids. Per the germline V gene, CDR1 is MDHEN and CDR2 is SYDVKM. CDR3 in DNA: TGTGCCAGCAGTTTTTACAGGGGCCAGCCCCAGCATTTT. The encoded protein is CASSFYRGQPQHF. Variable domain in full (rest from reference TRBV28 and TRBJ1-5): DVKVTQSSRYLVKRTGEKVFLECVQDMDHENMFWYRQDPGLGLRLIYFSYDVKMKEKGDIPEGYSVSREKKERFSLILESASTNQTSMYLCASSFYRGQPQHFGDGTRLSIL.

This chain links TRBV5-4 with TRBJ2-1; 9 bases align to TRBD1. There are 16 residues in the CDR3. After removal of 4 bases from V and 2 bases from J, the junction contained 7 bases not matched to a gene. CDR1 and CDR2 (germline): SGHNT, YYREEE (reference sequence). The CDR3 nucleotides are TGTGCCAGCAGCGGGGGACAGGGAAGGCCCTACAATGAGCAGTTCTTC. Residues: CASSGGQGRPYNEQFF.

The chain couples TRBV7-8 to TRBJ1-5; perhaps TRBD1 as D (5 bases). V shed 3 bases and J shed 10 bases, with 16 bases lying between them. Germline V gives CDR1 SGHVS, CDR2 FQNEAQ. This CDR3 is 14 amino acids long. CDR3 nucleotide sequence: TGTGCCAGCAGCTTGGAGGGTGACTGGGACCCCCAGCATTTT. This codes for CASSLEGDWDPQHF.

This clone was counted once. This rearrangement joins TRBV29-1 to TRBJ1-2; TRBD1 might be the D (5 bases). V gave up 6 bases and J gave up 0 bases, with 11 bases separating them. This CDR3 contains 13 residues. Germline values: CDR1 SQVTM, CDR2 ANQGSEA. CDR3 sequence reads: CSVWGSTNYGYTF. The DNA of the CDR3 is TGCAGCGTGTGGGGCAGTACTAACTATGGCTACACCTTC.

This chain joins TRBV28 and TRBJ1-1; 7 bases align to TRBD1. The germline V gene encodes CDR1 MDHEN and CDR2 SYDVKM. This CDR3 comprises 15 residues. J gave up 3 bases and V 4 bases, and 8 bases lay outside the gene matches. As DNA, the CDR3 is TGTGCCAGCAGTTCCAACCTACAGGGGTACACTGAAGCTTTCTTT. Its translation is CASSSNLQGYTEAFF.

This clone was seen only once. The J gene is TRBJ2-7, the V gene TRBV27, with 7 bases that match TRBD1. V was clipped by 6 bases and J by 2 bases; unmatched bases: 7. Looked up from germline, CDR1 is MNHEY and CDR2 is SMNVEV (reference sequence). The CDR3 is 14 residues long. The DNA of the CDR3 is TGTGCCAGCAGGGGAACAGGGGCCGCCTACGAGCAGTACTTC. This codes for CASRGTGAAYEQYF.

The chain joins TRBV11-3 to TRBJ1-1; D unresolved. Germline loops: CDR1 SGHNT, CDR2 YENEEA. Trimming cost V 2 bases and J 1 base, with 5 bases left between them. CDR3 length: 13 amino acids. The CDR3 bases are TGTGCCAGCAGCTTACAGGAGAACACTGAAGCTTTCTTT. Translation gives CASSLQENTEAFF.

This chain links TRBV6-5 with TRBJ1-2, with a tentative D call TRBD1 (5 bases). The V and J ends lost 9 bases and 8 bases respectively, with 10 bases between them. Germline V gene lookup returns CDR1 MNHEY and CDR2 SVGAGI. CDR3 length: 10 residues. The CDR3 DNA reads as TGTGCCAGAACCGGGGGGGGCTACACCTTC. The encoded protein is CARTGGGYTF.

The rearrangement uses TRBV2 and TRBJ1-5; 7 nucleotides agree with TRBD1. Trimming cost V 6 bases and J 6 bases; bases outside gene matches: 11. This CDR3 comprises 15 residues. The germline CDR1 and CDR2 sequences are SNHLY and FYNNEI. The CDR3 region has the DNA TGTGCCAGCAGACTCACTACAGGGGCCGGTCAGCCCCAGCATTTT. Encoded protein: CASRLTTGAGQPQHF.

DNA for the CDR3: TGCGCCAGCAGCCAAGATTCCACAGGGAATTGGAAAAACACCATATATTTT. Its translation is CASSQDSTGNWKNTIYF. The gene calls are TRBV4-3 and TRBJ1-3; a weak D match, TRBD1 (6 bases). CDR1 is LGHNA and CDR2 is YSLEER in the germline V gene. V was cut by 0 bases and J by 6 bases, with 18 bases left in between. The CDR3 spans 17 residues.

The chain combines TRBV3-1 (or the pseudogene TRBV3-2) with TRBJ1-1, with a tentative D call TRBD1 (5 bases). Germline lookup yields CDR1 LGHDT and CDR2 YNNKEL (reference sequence). The V end lost 4 bases, the J end lost 2 bases, and 17 bases lay between the germline ends. The CDR3 covers 16 residues. The DNA of the CDR3 is TGTGCCAGCAGCCCCTCTTTAGGGGCCGGAAACACTGAAGCTTTCTTT. Amino acids: CASSPSLGAGNTEAFF.

The chain couples TRBV20-1 to TRBJ1-2, with TRBD1 matching 10 bases. This CDR3 is 11 amino acids long. J gave up 11 bases and V 3 bases, and 3 bases lay outside the gene matches. Germline values: CDR1 DFQATT, CDR2 SNEGSKA (reference sequence). The CDR3 bases are TGCAGTGCTAGTAGGGACAGGGGTTACACCTTC. This encodes CSASRDRGYTF.

The CDR3 here is CASSPNTGTDNSPLHF. The DNA of the CDR3 is TGTGCCAGCTCACCCAATACCGGGACAGATAATTCACCCCTCCACTTT. The chain employs TRBV18 and TRBJ1-6, with 7 bases aligning to TRBD1. The CDR3 loop spans 16 amino acids. V gave up 3 bases and J gave up 5 bases; unmatched junction bases: 7. Germline values: CDR1 KGHSH, CDR2 LQKENI.

The chain is built from TRBV28 and TRBJ1-4; D is perhaps TRBD1 (6 bases). CDR3 length equals 15 residues. V was pared by 6 bases and J by 0 bases, with 11 bases between. Germline assignment: CDR1 MDHEN and CDR2 SYDVKM. CDR3 residues: CASSSRDTTNEKLFF. CDR3 sequence (DNA): TGTGCCAGCAGCAGCCGGGACACAACTAATGAAAAACTGTTTTTT.

This chain links TRBV7-2 with TRBJ1-1; the match to TRBD1 covers 8 bases. Trimming took 3 bases from V and 1 from J; bases not matched to a gene: 4. Germline-derived CDR1 and CDR2 are SGHTA and FQGNSA. The CDR3 spans 15 residues. This chain's CDR3 is CASSFGQGTNTEAFF. DNA for the CDR3: TGTGCCAGCAGCTTCGGACAGGGAACGAACACTGAAGCTTTCTTT.

Remarks on this clone: Different DNA sequences within this sample yield the same CDR3. The chain combines TRBV19 with TRBJ1-5, with 9 bases lining up with TRBD1. Unmatched junction bases numbered 4, after V lost 4 bases and J lost 0 bases. The germline V gene encodes CDR1 LNHDA and CDR2 SQIVND (reference sequence). There are 16 residues in the CDR3. Here the CDR3 reads CASSTPGQGSNQPQHF. As DNA, the CDR3 is TGTGCCAGTAGTACACCGGGACAGGGTAGCAATCAGCCCCAGCATTTT.

This clone was detected a few times. V usage is TRBV7-9 and J usage is TRBJ1-6; tentative D call: TRBD1 (5 bases). The length of the CDR3 is 14 residues. V lost 3 bases, J lost 8 bases, and 11 bases lay in between. Germline V gene lookup returns CDR1 SEHNR and CDR2 FQNEAQ (reference sequence). CDR3 residues: CASSLGGEDSPLHF. The CDR3 DNA reads TGTGCCAGCAGCTTGGGGGGGGAGGATTCACCCCTCCACTTT.

The chain combines TRBV25-1 with TRBJ1-3; a possible D gene is TRBD1 (5 bases). The CDR3 has 12 amino acids. Germline CDR1 is MGHDK and CDR2 is SYGVNS. V was shortened by 4 bases and J by 4 bases, with 5 bases between the two germline ends. The CDR3, as DNA: TGTGCCAGCAGTGGACAGGGAAACACCATATATTTT. It translates to CASSGQGNTIYF.